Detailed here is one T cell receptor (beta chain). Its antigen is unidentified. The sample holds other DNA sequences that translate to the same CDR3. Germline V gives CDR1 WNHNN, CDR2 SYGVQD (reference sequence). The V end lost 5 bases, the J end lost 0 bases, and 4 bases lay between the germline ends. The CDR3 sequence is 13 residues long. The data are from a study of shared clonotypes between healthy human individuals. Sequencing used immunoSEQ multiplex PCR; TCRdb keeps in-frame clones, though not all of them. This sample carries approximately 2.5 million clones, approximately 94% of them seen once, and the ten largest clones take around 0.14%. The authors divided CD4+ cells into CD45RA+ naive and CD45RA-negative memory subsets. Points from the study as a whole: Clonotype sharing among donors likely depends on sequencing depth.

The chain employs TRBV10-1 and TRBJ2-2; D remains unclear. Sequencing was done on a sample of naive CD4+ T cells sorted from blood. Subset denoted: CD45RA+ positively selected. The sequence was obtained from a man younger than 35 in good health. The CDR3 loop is CASSLANTGELFF. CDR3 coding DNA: TGCGCCAGCAGTTTGGCGAACACCGGGGAGCTGTTTTTT.